Presented here are 23 T cell receptor beta chains from one specimen sequenced in a study of blood T cells in healthy people across ages. A second PCR, run for roughly 7 to 12 cycles, used a sample-barcoded 5' primer plus a J-beta primer mix. TCRdb fed the 5' RACE reads into MiXCR, producing one record per CDR3 protein. The sample includes 700,000 to 1,000,000 distinct CDR3 sequences, around 42% seen only once; the top ten take about a fifth. Sample: blood. The receptors derive from a man aged 60 to 69 in good health.

V gene TRBV27 combines with J gene TRBJ2-1; 8 nucleotides align to TRBD1. CDR1 and CDR2 from the germline V gene are MNHEY and SMNVEV (reference sequence). This CDR3 comprises 15 residues. The V gene end was trimmed by 2 bases and the J gene end by 7 bases; junction bases not matched to a gene: 7. DNA of the CDR3: TGTGCCAGCAGTTTAAGGACAGGGTATTGGAATGAGCAGTTCTTC. It specifies CASSLRTGYWNEQFF.

There are a few counts of this clonotype. This chain connects TRBV20-1 to TRBJ1-6; 9 nucleotides match TRBD1. The germline V gene encodes CDR1 DFQATT and CDR2 SNEGSKA (reference sequence). The CDR3 consists of 15 residues. The V and J ends lost 3 bases and 7 bases, in that order; junction bases with no gene match: 7. As DNA, the CDR3 is TGCAGTGCTAGTACGGGACAGGGAGACAATTCACCCCTCCACTTT. Translation: CSASTGQGDNSPLHF.

This clonotype has a single count. The chain joins TRBV11-3 to TRBJ2-1, with 12 bases matching TRBD2. The J segment lost 4 bases and the V segment lost 0 bases, leaving 4 bases of the junction unmatched. Germline CDR1 SGHNT, CDR2 YENEEA. The CDR3 spans 17 residues. CDR3 DNA sequence: TGTGCCAGCAGCTTAGATAGGACTAGCGGGGTTTACAATGAGCAGTTCTTC. Amino acid sequence: CASSLDRTSGVYNEQFF.

The chain combines TRBV20-1 with TRBJ2-3; D uncertain. Germline V lookup: CDR1 DFQATT, CDR2 SNEGSKA (reference sequence). V was trimmed by 5 bases and J by 1 base, leaving 16 bases between them. The CDR3 consists of 15 residues. CDR3 residues: CSAPGPVTGTDTQYF. CDR3 nucleotide sequence: TGCAGTGCTCCGGGTCCCGTGACGGGCACAGATACGCAGTATTTT.

V usage is TRBV20-1 and J usage is TRBJ2-1; D may be TRBD1 (6 bases). The CDR3 runs 15 residues. In germline, CDR1 is DFQATT, CDR2 SNEGSKA (reference sequence). V was shortened by 6 bases and J by 10 bases, with 25 bases between the two germline ends. This chain's CDR3 is CSAVYYENRANEQFF. Here the CDR3 DNA reads TGCAGTGCGGTCTATTATGAAAACAGGGCGAACGAGCAGTTCTTC.

Note on this clonotype: At one of its ends the junction is not consistent with the germline gene, which may arise from a read error. J is TRBJ2-2 and V is TRBV9; weak D call: TRBD1 (6 bases). This CDR3 is 14 amino acids long. The V gene's germline CDR1 is SGDLS and CDR2 YYNGEE. The CDR3 coding sequence is TGTGCCAGCGGGCCACAGGGAAACACCGGGGAGTTGTTTTTT. It is translated as CASGPQGNTGELFF.

The gene calls are TRBV5-5 and TRBJ2-1; 8 nucleotides agree with TRBD2. V shed 9 bases, J shed 7 bases, and the junction held 6 bases outside the gene matches. CDR3 size: 12 residues. Per the germline V gene, CDR1 is SGHKS and CDR2 is YYEKEE (reference sequence). In DNA, the CDR3 is TGTGCCATCAGGAGCGGGGGAAATGAGCAGTTCTTC. Its protein product is CAIRSGGNEQFF. Based on the CDR3 plus reference TRBV5-5 and TRBJ2-1, the full variable domain is DAGVTQSPTHLIKTRGQQVTLRCSPISGHKSVSWYQQVLGQGPQFIFQYYEKEERGRGNFPDRFSARQFPNYSSELNVNALLLGDSALYLCAIRSGGNEQFFGPGTRLTVL.

The chain has TRBV12-3 or TRBV12-4 and TRBJ2-7; the D is unclear. The CDR3 runs to 13 residues. The ends were cut back, 6 bases at V and 2 bases at J, with 11 bases in the middle. CDR3 loop: CASRKDGTYEQYF. The CDR3 DNA follows: TGTGCCAGCAGAAAGGACGGAACCTACGAGCAGTACTTC.

The chain is built from TRBV6-5 and TRBJ2-5; possible D gene TRBD2, 5 bases. The length of the CDR3 is 14 residues. Deletions cut 4 bases from V and 4 bases from J, with 13 bases between. Germline assignment: CDR1 MNHEY and CDR2 SVGAGI. The CDR3 DNA is TGTGCCAGCAGTTCCGGACTGGAATTAGAGACCCAGTACTTC. Translated: CASSSGLELETQYF.

This clonotype was observed a handful of times. The chain couples TRBV29-1 to TRBJ2-3; possibly TRBD2 for D (5 bases). This CDR3 is built from 11 residues. Germline CDR1 and CDR2: SQVTM and ANQGSEA. Trimming took 3 bases from V and 9 from J, leaving 10 bases between them. The CDR3 nucleotides read TGCAGCGTTGAGGAGGCGGTGACGCAGTATTTT. It specifies CSVEEAVTQYF.

This chain connects TRBV9 to TRBJ2-1; 9 bases are shared with TRBD2. The V and J ends lost 0 bases and 8 bases, in that order; junction bases with no gene match: 9. In germline, CDR1 is SGDLS, CDR2 YYNGEE. This CDR3 is built from 16 residues. The DNA of the CDR3 is TGTGCCAGCAGCGTAGCTAGCGGGGTTACAGTCGATGAGCAGTTCTTC. This sequence encodes CASSVASGVTVDEQFF.

This chain uses TRBV7-3 with TRBJ2-5; D unclear. Germline CDR1 reads SGHTA; CDR2 reads FQGTGA. Trimming took off 5 bases at V and 1 base at J, with 8 bases between the two ends. This CDR3 has 13 amino acids. The CDR3: CASSRSSQETQYF. The CDR3, as DNA: TGTGCCAGCAGCCGGAGCAGCCAAGAGACCCAGTACTTC.

J is TRBJ2-3 and V is TRBV6-2 or TRBV6-3; 8 bases are a match to TRBD2. V shed 6 bases, J shed 3 bases, and the junction held 11 bases outside the gene matches. Germline assignment: CDR1 MNHEY and CDR2 SVGEGT. The CDR3 length is 16 residues. CDR3 nucleotides: TGTGCCAGCAGAGAACGGGCGGGGGGAAGTACAGATACGCAGTATTTT. Translation gives CASRERAGGSTDTQYF.

A remark on this clonotype: Germline and junction disagree at one end, which may indicate a read error. The gene calls are TRBV10-3 and TRBJ2-3; 9 nucleotides agree with TRBD2. Germline V lookup: CDR1 ENHRY, CDR2 SYGVKD. This CDR3 comprises 18 residues. DNA for the CDR3: TGTGCCATCAGTGATTCGAGTAGCGGGGGATCTAGCACAGATACGGAGTATTTT. Translating it yields CAISDSSSGGSSTDTEYF.

This chain connects TRBV12-3 or TRBV12-4 to TRBJ1-5; perhaps TRBD1 as D (5 bases). V lost 2 bases to trimming and J lost 4 bases, with 15 bases between them. The CDR3 sequence is 16 residues long. CDR3 bases: TGTGCCAGCAGTTTAAACGCGGGAGGGGATAATCAGCCCCAGCATTTT. Translated, it gives CASSLNAGGDNQPQHF.

The chain has TRBV18 and TRBJ2-4; 10 nucleotides match TRBD1. V trimming: 0 bases; J trimming: 2 bases; junction bases outside the gene matches: 4. Germline V gene sequence: CDR1 KGHSH, CDR2 LQKENI. The CDR3 consists of 17 residues. The DNA of the CDR3 is TGTGCCAGCTCACCACCCGGGACAGGGGTAACCAAAAACATTCAGTACTTC. It yields the protein CASSPPGTGVTKNIQYF.

The chain links TRBV6-4 to TRBJ1-6, with TRBD1 as a possible D gene (6 bases). Germline CDR1 MRHNA, CDR2 SNTAGT. V was shortened by 6 bases and J by 12 bases, with 15 bases between the two germline ends. CDR3 length: 13 amino acids. The CDR3 DNA reads TGTGCCAGCAGCGAAGCCCGAGGGGGACCCCTCCACTTT. Amino acid sequence: CASSEARGGPLHF.

There are a few counts of this clonotype. This chain uses TRBV20-1 with TRBJ1-2; 10 bases align to TRBD1. Looked up from germline, CDR1 is DFQATT and CDR2 is SNEGSKA (reference sequence). CDR3 length equals 15 residues. V was pared by 5 bases and J by 4 bases, with 10 bases of the junction left unmatched. Here the CDR3 reads CSAYATGTGAYGYTF. The CDR3 DNA follows: TGCAGTGCTTATGCGACCGGGACAGGGGCCTATGGCTACACCTTC.

The genes are TRBV24-1 and TRBJ2-7; possibly TRBD2 for D (5 bases). Near its end, the DNA agrees better with TRBJ2-5, so the J call may be wrong. Germline values: CDR1 KGHDR, CDR2 SFDVKD. This CDR3 is 13 amino acids long. CDR3 in amino acids: CATSDSRVETQYF. CDR3 nucleotide sequence: TGTGCCACCAGTGATTCGAGGGTAGAGACCCAGTACTTC.

This clonotype came up a few times. The genes are TRBV6-5 and TRBJ2-1, with D possibly being TRBD2 (6 bases). The V gene's germline CDR1 is MNHEY and CDR2 SVGAGI. Deletions cut 6 bases from V and 2 bases from J, with 8 bases between. This CDR3 is built from 13 residues. The chain's CDR3 is CASSTGAYNEQFF. As DNA, the CDR3 is TGTGCCAGCAGCACGGGAGCCTACAATGAGCAGTTCTTC.

This clonotype was counted only a few times. The chain's CDR3 is CASSPNGIEAFF. In nucleotides, the CDR3 is TGTGCCAGCAGCCCTAACGGGATTGAAGCTTTCTTT. The gene calls are TRBV27 and TRBJ1-1; no firm D call. V was shortened by 6 bases and J by 7 bases, with 12 bases between the two germline ends. This CDR3 spans 12 amino acids. CDR1 MNHEY and CDR2 SMNVEV come from the germline V gene (reference sequence).

This clonotype showed up just a few times. The chain combines TRBV6-5 with TRBJ2-5; TRBD1 might be the D (7 bases). Trimming removed 5 bases at V and 9 bases at J, with 16 bases between. Germline lookup yields CDR1 MNHEY and CDR2 SVGAGI. The CDR3 is made up of 13 amino acids. The CDR3 protein is CASSGGQPGAQYF. CDR3 DNA sequence: TGTGCCAGCAGTGGGGGACAGCCGGGGGCCCAGTACTTC.

This clonotype showed up just a few times. The chain employs TRBV6-5 and TRBJ2-3, with D tentatively TRBD1 or TRBD2 (5 bases each). This CDR3 spans 16 amino acids. V lost 4 bases and J lost 4, with 18 bases in between. From germline, CDR1 is MNHEY and CDR2 SVGAGI. The CDR3 region is CASSSPGPNSPDTQYF. The CDR3 coding sequence is TGTGCCAGCAGTTCCCCGGGACCGAATTCCCCAGATACGCAGTATTTT.